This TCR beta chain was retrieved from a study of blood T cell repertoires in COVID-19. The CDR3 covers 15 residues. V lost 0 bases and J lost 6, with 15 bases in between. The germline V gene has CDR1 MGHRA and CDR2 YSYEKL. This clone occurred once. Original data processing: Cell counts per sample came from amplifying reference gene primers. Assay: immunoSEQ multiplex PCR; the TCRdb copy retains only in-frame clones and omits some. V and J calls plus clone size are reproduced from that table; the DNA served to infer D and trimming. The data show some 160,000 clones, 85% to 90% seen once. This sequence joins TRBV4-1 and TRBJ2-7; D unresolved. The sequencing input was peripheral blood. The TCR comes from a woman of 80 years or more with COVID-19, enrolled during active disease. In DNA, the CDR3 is TGCGCCAGCAGCCAAGATGGCAGGCCCACCACCGAGCAGTACTTC. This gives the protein CASSQDGRPTTEQYF.